A selection of T cell receptor beta chains follows, all from one sample in a study of shared T cell receptors in the human thymus. Using immunoSEQ multiplex PCR, the repertoire was profiled, and TCRdb retains in-frame clones only, with some absent. The data show under 850,000 clones, around nine tenths seen once. These data also formed part of another study, on human thymus T cells.

Material for sequencing was thymocytes. These TCRs come from a boy in the first two years of life with a congenital heart defect. The CDR3 runs from the conserved cysteine through the conserved F or W. Fields, in order: V gene, D gene, CDR3 length, clone size, J gene, CDR3 DNA, CDR3 protein. A D gene is named only where the DNA matches it firmly. Not all rows give a size; the values are once, few, many and, for expanded clones, a class.

TRBV6-1	.	14	.	TRBJ1-2	TGTGCCAGCAGCGAAAGGGACTGCAATGTGGGCTACACCTTC	CASSERDCNVGYTF
TRBV27	TRBD1	15	.	TRBJ2-7	TGTGCCAGCAGTTTAAGGACAGGACGGCCCTACGAGCAGTACTTC	CASSLRTGRPYEQYF
TRBV12-5	.	14	.	TRBJ1-3	TGTGCTAGTGGTTTGGAGGGGATAGGAAACACCATATATTTT	CASGLEGIGNTIYF
TRBV5-4	TRBD2	17	.	TRBJ2-1	TGTGCCAGCAGCCCCCGGGTAGCGGGGATAAGGAACAATGAGCAGTTCTTC	CASSPRVAGIRNNEQFF
TRBV4-1	.	15	.	TRBJ2-1	TGCGCCAGCAGCCATGGTGGACAGATTTACAATGAGCAGTTCTTC	CASSHGGQIYNEQFF
TRBV5-8	.	14	.	TRBJ2-7	TGTGCCAGCAGCCCACAGGGAGAGGGCTACGAGCAGTACTTC	CASSPQGEGYEQYF
TRBV4-3	.	15	once	TRBJ2-7	TGCGCCAGCAGCCAAAAAGGGCAGGGGTTACACGAGCAGTACTTC	CASSQKGQGLHEQYF
TRBV4-1	TRBD1	18	.	TRBJ1-1	TGCGCCAGCAGCCAAGATCCCCATCCGGGACAGGGCGTCACTGAAGCTTTCTTT	CASSQDPHPGQGVTEAFF
TRBV4-3	TRBD2	17	once	TRBJ2-1	TGCGCCAGCAGCCAAAGGGGGACTAGCGGGAGTAGGAATGAGCAGTTCTTC	CASSQRGTSGSRNEQFF
TRBV4-3	TRBD1	18	.	TRBJ2-6	TGCGCCAGCAGCCAAGGACAGGGAGTTCCTTCTGGGGCCAACGTCCTGACTTTC	CASSQGQGVPSGANVLTF
TRBV2	TRBD2	18	.	TRBJ2-1	TGTGCCAGCAGTGAAGCCGACGTTGGCGGGAGGGCCGACAATGAGCAGTTCTTC	CASSEADVGGRADNEQFF
TRBV6-5	.	15	.	TRBJ2-5	TGTGCCAGCAGCTCCGCCGGCCGCCTAGAGGAGACCCAGTACTTC	CASSSAGRLEETQYF
TRBV18	.	17	.	TRBJ1-1	TGTGCCAGCTCACCACTTAAGCGGGACATTCTGAACACTGAAGCTTTCTTT	CASSPLKRDILNTEAFF